This TCR beta chain was recovered during a study of OX40 agonist ivuxolimab in advanced cancers. The CDR3 runs 14 residues. Germline V CDR1 and CDR2: SGDLS, YYNGEE. Trimming removed 0 bases from V and 1 base from J, with 7 bases in between. Study observations and caveats: The average count of expanded clones was higher among CD8+ T cells than among CD4+.

For this clone: Its target is not known.

Profiled with immunoSEQ multiplex PCR; TCRdb holds only in-frame clones, not every one. The sample consists of 75,000 to 95,000 clones, around 87% of them appearing once. This chain joins TRBV9 and TRBJ2-5; D unresolved. The source is an adult with an advanced solid tumor such as melanoma, head and neck, liver or kidney cancer. Here the sequenced sample was CD4+ or CD8+ T cells sorted from blood, taken in a trial of the OX40 agonist ivuxolimab. The CDR3: CASSVGVTQETQYF. The CDR3 DNA is TGTGCCAGCAGCGTAGGAGTAACCCAAGAGACCCAGTACTTC.